The clone carrying this T cell receptor beta chain appeared once. Trimming removed 3 bases at V and 8 bases at J, with 22 bases between. Germline assignment: CDR1 MDHEN and CDR2 SYDVKM. The CDR3 totals 16 residues. This sample is drawn from a study of blood T cell repertoires in COVID-19. The method was immunoSEQ multiplex PCR; TCRdb's version includes in-frame clones alone and lacks a portion of them. This table has 310,000 or so clones, over 75% appearing once. The sequence was collected from a woman aged 50 to 60 with active or convalescent COVID-19. The specimen sequenced was peripheral blood. This chain joins TRBV28 and TRBJ1-1; D may be TRBD1 (6 bases). DNA of the CDR3: TGTGCCAGCAGTTTTCTCCTGAGGGGGGGAATGAACGAAGCTTTCTTT. Its protein is CASSFLLRGGMNEAFF.